Sequencing of this T cell receptor (beta chain) was carried out in a study of cytomegalovirus exposure and HLA in healthy donors. Study-wide background: The roughly 100 million unique TCR beta sequences, from roughly 180 million T cells, were found by an earlier analysis.

Each donor was healthy, and each was a bone marrow donor. Use of 60 Vbeta and 13 Jbeta primers characterized the PCR. Using immunoSEQ multiplex PCR, the repertoire was profiled, and TCRdb retains in-frame clones only, with some absent. The table has about 170,000 clones, approximately 80% seen once. Study-wide findings and caveats: Most TCRs appeared rarely, but some public TCRs recurred in many donors.

As for this clone: What it recognizes is unknown.

The ends lost 2 bases at V and 5 bases at J; junction bases unmatched: 7. In germline, CDR1 is MDHEN, CDR2 SYDVKM. This CDR3 comprises 17 residues. The V gene is TRBV28, the J gene TRBJ2-3; 13 bases fit TRBD2. This receptor was obtained from a male donor in good health and CMV-seronegative. The specimen was PBMCs. The DNA of the CDR3 is TGTGCCAGCAGTTTAAGAACTAGCGGGAGGGCCAGAGATACGCAGTATTTT. Encoded protein: CASSLRTSGRARDTQYF.